A selection of T cell receptor beta chains follows, all from one sample in a study of cytotoxic CD8 clonotypes in ibrutinib-treated CLL. Produced via immunoSEQ multiplex PCR; TCRdb's table is partial and in-frame only. The sample shows over 100,000 clones, 45% to 65% of them seen only once. The sequencing used PBMCs, collected after 24 months of ibrutinib treatment. These receptors were obtained from a human donor with chronic lymphocytic leukemia. CDR3s include the opening cysteine and the closing phenylalanine or tryptophan. D genes are given only for firm matches. Only some rows state a clone size, as once, few, many or a class for expanded clones.

>-|-|TRBV6-1|TRBJ2-7
TGTGCCAGCAGTGATTCGGGGGTCGAGCAGTACTTC
CASSDSGVEQYF
>-|-|TRBV12-5|TRBJ1-2
TGTGCTAGTGGGGTTGGGGAGGGAAGCTACACCTTC
CASGVGEGSYTF
>-|-|TRBV2|TRBJ1-6
TGTGCCAGCAGTGAAAGTTTCGGGGGTGGACCCCTCCACTTT
CASSESFGGGPLHF
>-|TRBD2|TRBV10-3|TRBJ2-7
TGTGCCATCAGTTCTGATACTCAGGGAGGGTCCTACGAGCAGTACTTC
CAISSDTQGGSYEQYF
>-|-|TRBV30|TRBJ2-3
TGTGCCTGGAGTAGGGGCACAGATACGCAGTATTTT
CAWSRGTDTQYF
>-|-|TRBV6-5|TRBJ1-6
TGTGCCAGCAGTTACGCCGAATACTCCTATAATTCACCCCTCCACTTT
CASSYAEYSYNSPLHF
>-|TRBD1|TRBV10-3|TRBJ2-2
TGTGCCATCAAAGGGACAGGAAACACCGGGGAGCTGTTTTTT
CAIKGTGNTGELFF
>-|-|TRBV29-1|TRBJ2-7
TGCAGCGTCGTGTCTCAGTTCTACGAGCAGTACTTC
CSVVSQFYEQYF
>-|TRBD2|TRBV19|TRBJ2-3
TGTGCCAGTAGCCGGAGACTAGCGGGAGGAGATACGCAGTATTTT
CASSRRLAGGDTQYF
>-|-|TRBV9|TRBJ1-1
TGTGCCAGCAGTGCATTGGAGGTTAAGAACACTGAAGCTTTCTTT
CASSALEVKNTEAFF
>-|-|TRBV9|TRBJ2-3
TGTGCCAGCAGCGTAGTGAGCGATGGCACAGATACGCAGTATTTT
CASSVVSDGTDTQYF
>many|TRBD2|TRBV10-3|TRBJ2-3
TGTGCCATCAGTGAGCCAGGACTAGGAAGGGCGGATACGCAGTATTTT
CAISEPGLGRADTQYF
>-|TRBD1|TRBV10-2|TRBJ2-7
TGCGCCAGCACTTCGGACAGGATGAGCTCCTACGAGCAGTACTTC
CASTSDRMSSYEQYF
>-|-|TRBV30|TRBJ1-6
TGTGCCTGGGCACCCTCCGGGACCGGTTGGAGCTCCTATAATTCACCCCTCCACTTT
CAWAPSGTGWSSYNSPLHF
>-|-|TRBV30|TRBJ2-2
TGTGCCTGGAGTGGGACAGTCACCGGGGAGCTGTTTTTT
CAWSGTVTGELFF
>-|-|TRBV30|TRBJ2-7
TGTGCCTGGAGTGTACGCAGGGTTGGGTACGAGCAGTACTTC
CAWSVRRVGYEQYF
>-|-|TRBV25-1|TRBJ1-5
TGTGCCAGCAGTGAACTAGCAGGGAGTCAGCCCCAGCATTTT
CASSELAGSQPQHF
>-|-|TRBV27|TRBJ2-7
TGTGCCAGCAGTTTACAGGACGGGCCCTACGAGCAGTACTTC
CASSLQDGPYEQYF
>-|TRBD1|TRBV5-5|TRBJ1-1
TGTGCCAGCAGCTCAGGACAGGTCCCTGAAGCTTTCTTT
CASSSGQVPEAFF
>-|TRBD1|TRBV5-1|TRBJ1-2
TGCGCCAGCAGCTGGACAGGGCTTAACTATGGCTACACCTTC
CASSWTGLNYGYTF
>-|-|TRBV2|TRBJ1-1
TGTGCCAGCAGCCCTAACATCGAGGGGATAACTGAAGCTTTCTTT
CASSPNIEGITEAFF
>few|TRBD1|TRBV9|TRBJ2-2
TGTGCCAGCAGCTTCAGCGACAGGGGCACCGGGGAGCTGTTTTTT
CASSFSDRGTGELFF
>-|TRBD1|TRBV7-2|TRBJ2-2
TGTGCCAGCAGCTTAGTCCCTGGGACAGGGGGGGAGCTGTTTTTT
CASSLVPGTGGELFF
>-|-|TRBV9|TRBJ2-5
TGTGCCAGCAGCGTCGCACTAGTAGGAGAGACCCAGTACTTC
CASSVALVGETQYF
>-|-|TRBV15|TRBJ2-1
TGTGCCACCAGCAGAGGAGGGCGGGCCACATCCAATGAGCAGTTCTTC
CATSRGGRATSNEQFF
>-|-|TRBV7-2|TRBJ1-2
TGTGCCAGCAGCTTTGTAGACTATGGCTACACCTTC
CASSFVDYGYTF
>-|TRBD1|TRBV28|TRBJ2-1
TGTGCCAGCAAGACAGGGTCGAATGAGCAGTTCTTC
CASKTGSNEQFF
>-|-|TRBV2|TRBJ1-1
TGTGCCAGCAGTCAGGTGAACACTGAAGCTTTCTTT
CASSQVNTEAFF
>-|-|TRBV7-3|TRBJ2-7
TGTGCCAGCAGCTTGTTAGAGAATCCCTACGAGCAGTACTTC
CASSLLENPYEQYF